The next 21 T cell receptor beta chains were all read from a single sample in a study of T-cell memory formation after mild COVID-19. One entry per CDR3 protein results from TCRdb running MiXCR on the 5' RACE reads. The data show under 300,000 distinct CDR3 sequences, with over 8.5% seen just once and around 20% held by the top ten. Sequenced material: PBMCs or a T cell subset sorted from them (not recorded which). The receptors were gathered from a man aged 18 to 30 who had mild COVID-19 (a few samples of this study predate the infection). Cell type and time point are not known.

This clonotype was seen only a few times. The V call is TRBV6-6, the J call TRBJ1-4; a weak D match, TRBD1 (5 bases). CDR3 length equals 15 residues. The germline V gene encodes CDR1 MNHNY and CDR2 SVGAGI (reference sequence). The V gene lost 5 bases and the J gene lost 2 bases, with 12 bases spanning the gap. The CDR3 DNA follows: TGTGCCAGCAGTGCCACAGGCGGGACTAATGAAAAACTGTTTTTT. Protein: CASSATGGTNEKLFF.

A few counts support this clonotype. The chain links TRBV6-5 to TRBJ2-3, with a weak D call TRBD2 (7 bases). The CDR3 sequence is 13 residues long. Germline CDR1 reads MNHEY; CDR2 reads SVGAGI. Between the trimmed V and J ends, which lost 6 bases and 4 bases, there was a span of 11 bases. The CDR3 protein is CASSSGGSDTQYF. The CDR3 nucleotides read TGTGCCAGCAGCTCGGGGGGCTCAGATACGCAGTATTTT.

The table lists this clonotype with many counts. The chain combines TRBV7-9 with TRBJ2-5; 8 bases are a match to TRBD1. This CDR3 region has 15 residues. CDR1 is SEHNR and CDR2 is FQNEAQ in the germline V gene (reference sequence). Germline trimming cut 3 bases from V and 0 bases from J; bases unmatched to any gene: 3. The CDR3 loop reads CASSFQGAYQETQYF. The CDR3 DNA is TGTGCCAGCAGCTTCCAGGGGGCGTACCAAGAGACCCAGTACTTC.

J is TRBJ2-7 and V is TRBV4-1; 8 nucleotides agree with TRBD2. After removal of 1 base from V and 2 bases from J, the junction contained 7 bases not matched to a gene. CDR3 size: 16 residues. Germline CDR1 and CDR2: MGHRA and YSYEKL. The CDR3 sequence: CASSQAQLAEPYEQYF. The CDR3 nucleotides are TGCGCCAGCAGCCAAGCCCAACTAGCGGAACCCTACGAGCAGTACTTC.

This chain uses TRBV12-3 or TRBV12-4 with TRBJ1-6; D call uncertain. V gave up 6 bases and J gave up 9 bases, with 9 bases separating them. The CDR3 is made up of 12 amino acids. This chain's CDR3 is CASSPPSSPLHF. CDR3 sequence (DNA): TGTGCCAGCAGCCCCCCGAGTTCACCCCTCCACTTT.

This clonotype occurred many times. The J gene is TRBJ2-2, the V gene TRBV5-1, with no clear D. The CDR3 is 13 residues long. V lost 6 bases, J lost 3 bases, and 9 bases lay in between. Germline V lookup: CDR1 SGHRS, CDR2 YFSETQ. The CDR3 bases are TGCGCCAGCAAGGCGCAGGACACCGGGGAGCTGTTTTTT. Residues: CASKAQDTGELFF.

This clonotype has just a few counts. The chain carries TRBV19 and TRBJ1-2; D is undetermined. From germline, CDR1 is LNHDA and CDR2 SQIVND (reference sequence). The CDR3 is 11 amino acids. V lost 3 bases and J 4 bases, leaving 3 bases between the germline ends. Here the CDR3 DNA reads TGTGCCAGTAGTATGTTCTATGGCTACACCTTC. Residues: CASSMFYGYTF.

This rearrangement joins TRBV7-2 to TRBJ2-5; D not resolved. The length of the CDR3 is 14 residues. The germline V and J ends were trimmed by 5 bases and 3 bases, with 13 bases remaining between them. Looked up from germline, CDR1 is SGHTA and CDR2 is FQGNSA. The CDR3 nucleotides read TGTGCCAGCAGCCCCATGCCAGTGGAAGAGACCCAGTACTTC. It yields the protein CASSPMPVEETQYF.

A few counts support this clonotype. V usage is TRBV20-1 and J usage is TRBJ2-3; tentative D call: TRBD2 (5 bases). Germline CDR1 is DFQATT and CDR2 is SNEGSKA (reference sequence). Trimming left V 3 bases short and J 0 bases short, with 19 bases between. CDR3 size: 17 residues. The CDR3 is CSASVWVSGPSTDTQYF. CDR3 nucleotides: TGCAGTGCTAGTGTCTGGGTAAGCGGCCCTAGCACAGATACGCAGTATTTT.

At least ten counts were recorded for this clonotype. This chain joins TRBV4-1 and TRBJ2-4; D gene ambiguous. The V gene's germline CDR1 is MGHRA and CDR2 YSYEKL. The CDR3 totals 12 residues. Trimming took off 0 bases at V and 7 bases at J, with 4 bases between the two ends. DNA of the CDR3: TGCGCCAGCAGCCAAGATGGTAACATTCAGTACTTC. Protein product: CASSQDGNIQYF.

This clonotype turned up a few times. V gene TRBV7-2 combines with J gene TRBJ2-1; TRBD2 agrees at 9 bases. Per the germline V gene, CDR1 is SGHTA and CDR2 is FQGNSA. This CDR3 comprises 15 residues. J lost 7 bases, V lost 7 bases, and 11 bases had no gene match. The CDR3 sequence is CASTPRIAGVNEQFF. CDR3 DNA: TGTGCCAGCACCCCTCGTATAGCGGGGGTGAATGAGCAGTTCTTC.

This clonotype has just a few counts. This chain joins TRBV28 and TRBJ1-6, with a possible D match to TRBD1 (5 bases). The germline V gene encodes CDR1 MDHEN and CDR2 SYDVKM. Trimming stripped 2 bases from V and 7 bases from J, with 12 bases between. The CDR3 is 15 residues long. CDR3 coding DNA: TGTGCCAGCAGTTTACCCGGGGCGGGGAATTCACCCCTCCACTTT. Encoded protein: CASSLPGAGNSPLHF.

This clonotype was seen a handful of times. CDR3 DNA sequence: TGTGCCAGCAGCGCTGCAGGGATCGGAAAACTGTTTTTT. This encodes CASSAAGIGKLFF. The rearrangement links TRBV9 to TRBJ1-4; D may be TRBD1 (5 bases). Germline lookup yields CDR1 SGDLS and CDR2 YYNGEE. This CDR3 contains 13 residues. Trimming shortened V by 3 bases and J by 10 bases, and 13 bases separated the two germline ends.

The chain uses TRBV7-2 and TRBJ2-2; D is possibly TRBD1 (5 bases). Germline loops: CDR1 SGHTA, CDR2 FQGNSA. The germline V and J ends were trimmed by 5 bases and 5 bases, with 12 bases remaining between them. The CDR3 consists of 14 residues. Here the CDR3 DNA reads TGTGCCAGCAGCGAGAACAGGAATACCGGGGAGCTGTTTTTT. Its translation: CASSENRNTGELFF.

V is TRBV5-6 and J is TRBJ2-6; 8 bases line up with TRBD1. This CDR3 has 16 residues. Germline CDR1 and CDR2: SGHDT and YYEEEE. V trimming: 7 bases; J trimming: 3 bases; junction bases outside the gene matches: 9. CDR3 amino acids: CASLRTGLLGANVLTF. CDR3 in DNA: TGTGCCAGCTTACGGACAGGGCTACTTGGGGCCAACGTCCTGACTTTC. Full variable domain (outside the CDR3, taken from reference TRBV5-6 and TRBJ2-6): DAGVTQSPTHLIKTRGQQVTLRCSPKSGHDTVSWYQQALGQGPQFIFQYYEEEERQRGNFPDRFSGHQFPNYSSELNVNALLLGDSALYLCASLRTGLLGANVLTFGAGSRLTVL.

This clonotype has at least ten counts. This rearrangement joins TRBV12-3 or TRBV12-4 to TRBJ2-1, with 10 bases identical to TRBD2. V trimming: 6 bases; J trimming: 2 bases; junction bases outside the gene matches: 4. The CDR3 length is 15 residues. CDR3 DNA sequence: TGTGCCAGCAGCCCCACTAGCGGGGCCTACAATGAGCAGTTCTTC. This gives the protein CASSPTSGAYNEQFF.

The chain recombines TRBV9 with TRBJ2-7; unclear D gene. Germline loops: CDR1 SGDLS, CDR2 YYNGEE. Trimming removed 0 bases from V and 2 bases from J, with 12 bases in between. This CDR3 is 15 amino acids long. In DNA form, the CDR3 reads TGTGCCAGCAGCGTAGGTTCGGAATGCCCCTACGAGCAGTACGTC. As protein: CASSVGSECPYEQYV.

This clonotype was seen a few times. The J gene is TRBJ2-7, the V gene TRBV15; 7 bases agree with TRBD1. This CDR3 spans 13 amino acids. With V trimmed by 4 bases and J by 6 bases, 6 bases remained unmatched. The germline V gene encodes CDR1 LNHNV and CDR2 YYDKDF (reference sequence). The CDR3 sequence is CATSTRQGGEQYV. The CDR3 bases are TGTGCCACCAGCACCAGACAGGGTGGCGAGCAGTACGTC.

This chain uses TRBV4-1 with TRBJ2-3; 9 bases align to TRBD2. CDR1 and CDR2 from the germline V gene are MGHRA and YSYEKL. The CDR3 has 18 residues. V was clipped by 1 base and J by 7 bases; unmatched bases: 15. The CDR3 loop is CASSQGPRAGGPLNTQYF. CDR3 DNA sequence: TGCGCCAGCAGCCAAGGACCGAGGGCGGGGGGGCCTTTAAATACGCAGTATTTT.

This clonotype was seen many times. The rearrangement links TRBV4-3 to TRBJ2-6; D may be TRBD1 (6 bases). The germline gives CDR1 LGHNA, CDR2 YSLEER. V gave up 0 bases and J gave up 2 bases, with 11 bases separating them. This CDR3 region has 17 residues. CDR3 bases: TGCGCCAGCAGCCAAGAAACCCAGGGGACTGGGGCCAACGTCCTGACTTTC. It yields the protein CASSQETQGTGANVLTF.

This clonotype was detected many times. One end of the junction varies from germline; a read error may be responsible. The chain has TRBV12-3 or TRBV12-4 and TRBJ2-1, with TRBD2 matching over 12 bases. This CDR3 is built from 15 residues. In DNA, the CDR3 is TGCGCCAGCAGCCCACTAGCGGGGGGTTACAATGAGCAGTTCTTC. It codes for CASSPLAGGYNEQFF.